Below are 8 T cell receptor beta chains sequenced from a single sample in a study of identical twins. TCRdb called the 5' RACE reads again in MiXCR, with one record for every CDR3 protein. This table has roughly 700,000 distinct CDR3 sequences, over 8.5% appearing once. In addition, the sample was reused for a study of yellow fever vaccine responses in identical twins.

What was sequenced was PBMCs. Source of these receptors: a woman between 18 and 30 years old in good health.

This clonotype was seen repeatedly, ten times or more. The genes are TRBV12-3 or TRBV12-4 and TRBJ2-7, with a weak D call TRBD1 (6 bases). This CDR3 has 13 amino acids. The V end was cut by 7 bases, the J end by 3 bases, with 13 bases between. DNA of the CDR3: TGTGCCAGCAAATCCGGGACACGCTACGAGCAGTACTTC. Residues: CASKSGTRYEQYF.

This clonotype has a handful of counts. This chain links TRBV11-2 with TRBJ2-3; D tentatively fits TRBD1 or TRBD2 (5 bases each). Trimming left V 0 bases short and J 9 bases short, with 16 bases between. The CDR3 totals 15 residues. Germline V gene lookup returns CDR1 SGHAT and CDR2 FQNNGV. The CDR3 nucleotides are TGTGCCAGCAGCTTAGATTCGGGGATGGGGGTGACGCAGTATTTT. Protein sequence: CASSLDSGMGVTQYF.

The V call is TRBV28, the J call TRBJ2-3; 8 bases map to TRBD1. Germline V gives CDR1 MDHEN, CDR2 SYDVKM. The CDR3 has 17 residues. V was pared by 6 bases and J by 3 bases, with 14 bases of the junction left unmatched. The CDR3 region has the DNA TGTGCCAGCAGGACTGACAGGGGAGTGTATGGTACAGATACGCAGTATTTT. As protein: CASRTDRGVYGTDTQYF.

The chain recombines TRBV5-5 with TRBJ1-5; D might be TRBD1 (5 bases). Trimming removed 3 bases at V and 1 base at J, with 11 bases between. This CDR3 has 15 amino acids. Per the germline V gene, CDR1 is SGHKS and CDR2 is YYEKEE (reference sequence). The CDR3 reads CASSSGLESNQPQHF. The CDR3 nucleotides are TGTGCCAGCAGCTCAGGGTTGGAGAGCAATCAGCCCCAGCATTTT.

This clonotype appeared many times. The gene calls are TRBV4-3 and TRBJ1-1, with a weak D call TRBD1 (6 bases). Germline loops: CDR1 LGHNA, CDR2 YSLEER. The V end lost 0 bases, the J end lost 5 bases, and 13 bases lay between the germline ends. The CDR3 totals 15 residues. CDR3 bases: TGCGCCAGCAGCCAAGATGGCGGAGGGGGGACTGAAGCTTTCTTT. Translating it yields CASSQDGGGGTEAFF.

This clonotype was seen at least ten times. The chain joins TRBV20-1 to TRBJ2-1; D is uncertain. The V end lost 3 bases, the J end lost 0 bases, and 3 bases lay between the germline ends. This CDR3 has 12 amino acids. Germline V gene data show CDR1 as DFQATT and CDR2 as SNEGSKA (reference sequence). The CDR3 nucleotides read TGCAGTGCTAGCAACTCCTACAATGAGCAGTTCTTC. Encoded protein: CSASNSYNEQFF.

The table lists this clonotype with a few counts. CDR3 in DNA: TGTGCCAGCAGCCCACCTCACGGCGGGGAGCTGTTTTTT. Translated, it gives CASSPPHGGELFF. The genes are TRBV7-6 and TRBJ2-2; D gene unclear. Germline CDR1 reads SGHVS; CDR2 reads FNYEAQ. Trimming took 5 bases from V and 7 from J, leaving 11 bases between them. The CDR3 is 13 residues long.

This clonotype showed up just a few times. The chain recombines TRBV20-1 with TRBJ1-4; tentative D call: TRBD1 (5 bases). The CDR3 has 14 amino acids. The germline CDR1 and CDR2 sequences are DFQATT and SNEGSKA (reference sequence). V was clipped by 1 base and J by 5 bases, with 11 bases between them. The CDR3 sequence is CSARGDERNEKLFF. DNA of the CDR3: TGCAGTGCTAGAGGGGACGAGCGAAATGAAAAACTGTTTTTT.